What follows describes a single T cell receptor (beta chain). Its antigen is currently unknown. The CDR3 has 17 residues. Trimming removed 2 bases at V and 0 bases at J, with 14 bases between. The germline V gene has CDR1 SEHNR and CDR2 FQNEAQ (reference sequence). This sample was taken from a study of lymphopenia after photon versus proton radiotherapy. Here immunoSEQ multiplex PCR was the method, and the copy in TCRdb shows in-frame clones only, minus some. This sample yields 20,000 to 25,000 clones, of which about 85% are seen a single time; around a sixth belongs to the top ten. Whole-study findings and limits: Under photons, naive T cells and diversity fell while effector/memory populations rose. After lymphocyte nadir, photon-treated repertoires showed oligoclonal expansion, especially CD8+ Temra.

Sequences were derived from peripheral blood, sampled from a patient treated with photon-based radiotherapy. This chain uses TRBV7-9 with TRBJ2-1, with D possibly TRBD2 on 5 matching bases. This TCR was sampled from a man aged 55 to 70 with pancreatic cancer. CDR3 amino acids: CASSLKWTGSSYNEQFF. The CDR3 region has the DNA TGTGCCAGCAGCTTAAAGTGGACGGGAAGCTCCTACAATGAGCAGTTCTTC.